The present entry profiles one TCR beta chain with its context. The antigen is unknown. This sample is part of a study of CD8+ T cells in alopecia areata. Broader study findings: Tofacitinib significantly brought down scalp clonality and expanded CD8+ clones among top 100. A great number of expanded lesional clones endured in scalp and blood during tofacitinib. The study also sequences resident alphabeta T cells of normal skin in scalp samples.

Following extraction, RNA underwent reverse transcription to cDNA, which served as the sequencing template. Method: immunoSEQ multiplex PCR; TCRdb's copy keeps in-frame clones and lacks some. The sample contains roughly 230,000 clones, over 40% of which appear only once. Described treatment: oral pan-JAK inhibitor, 5-10 mg twice daily. Samples from alopecia areata patients were lesional scalp punch biopsies and peripheral blood. The trim removed 8 bases at V and 2 bases at J, leaving 6 bases unmatched. Germline CDR1 and CDR2: MNHEY and SMNVEV (reference sequence). This CDR3 contains 15 residues. The source material was CD4+ T cells sorted from blood, sampled around week 37, from a patient treated with tofacitinib. This TCR came from a human donor with alopecia areata. The genes are TRBV27 and TRBJ1-5; 10 bases match TRBD1. The chain's CDR3 is CASGQGGAGNQPQHF. In DNA form, the CDR3 reads TGTGCCAGCGGACAGGGGGGTGCGGGCAATCAGCCCCAGCATTTT.